These 13 T cell receptor beta chains were sequenced from one sample in a study of shared T cell receptors in the human thymus. TCRdb's copy holds only in-frame clones and misses some; the assay was immunoSEQ multiplex PCR. The sample lists roughly 500,000 clones; 70% to 80% were seen once. The data also belong to a second study, concerning human thymus T cells.

Sequenced: thymocytes. All receptors derive from a boy in the first two years of life with a congenital heart defect.

This clone was detected only a few times. This chain uses TRBV7-6 with TRBJ2-5, with D tentatively TRBD2 (5 bases). V lost 3 bases to trimming and J lost 1 base, with 12 bases between them. Germline V gene lookup returns CDR1 SGHVS and CDR2 FNYEAQ. The CDR3 loop spans 15 amino acids. The CDR3: CASSLCVTSQETQYF. CDR3 nucleotide sequence: TGTGCCAGCAGCTTGTGCGTTACTAGCCAAGAGACCCAGTACTTC.

V gene TRBV7-6 combines with J gene TRBJ2-1; the D gene is possibly TRBD2 (6 bases). This CDR3 has 16 residues. From germline, CDR1 is SGHVS and CDR2 FNYEAQ. The V end lost 2 bases, the J end lost 0 bases, and 11 bases lay between the germline ends. Here the CDR3 DNA reads TGTGCCAGCAGCTTATATTGCGGGATCTCCTACAATGAGCAGTTCTTC. The encoded protein is CASSLYCGISYNEQFF.

This chain joins TRBV30 and TRBJ2-7; TRBD1 matches 7 bases. Trimming cost V 0 bases and J 2 bases; bases outside gene matches: 7. Germline CDR1 and CDR2: GTSNPN and SVGIG (reference sequence). The CDR3 totals 15 residues. The DNA of the CDR3 is TGTGCCTGGAGTGTTCCCTACAGGGGTACCTACGAGCAGTACTTC. This codes for CAWSVPYRGTYEQYF.

V usage is TRBV18 and J usage is TRBJ2-1; TRBD2 matches 9 bases. In germline, CDR1 is KGHSH, CDR2 LQKENI. CDR3 length: 15 residues. The trim removed 3 bases at V and 6 bases at J, leaving 6 bases unmatched. For the CDR3, the DNA is TGTGCCAGCTCACCGAAGCGGGAGGTGCCCAATGAGCAGTTCTTC. Translation: CASSPKREVPNEQFF.

CDR3: CASRNHRGLAGGKYNEQFF. The CDR3 DNA reads TGTGCCAGCAGGAACCACCGGGGACTAGCGGGAGGGAAATACAATGAGCAGTTCTTC. The rearrangement uses TRBV2 and TRBJ2-1; 16 bases map to TRBD2. Looked up from germline, CDR1 is SNHLY and CDR2 is FYNNEI. Trimming removed 6 bases from V and 4 bases from J; junction bases left unmatched: 12. The CDR3 loop spans 19 amino acids. Combining the CDR3 with reference TRBV2 and TRBJ2-1 gives the whole variable domain EPEVTQTPSHQVTQMGQEVILRCVPISNHLYFYWYRQILGQKVEFLVSFYNNEISEKSEIFDDQFSVERPDGSNFTLKIRSTKLEDSAMYFCASRNHRGLAGGKYNEQFFGPGTRLTVL.

The chain links TRBV10-2 to TRBJ2-6; 10 nucleotides agree with TRBD2. Germline CDR1 is WSHSY and CDR2 is SAAADI. The length of the CDR3 is 17 residues. Unmatched junction bases numbered 9, after V lost 10 bases and J lost 0 bases. Written as DNA, the CDR3 is TGCGCCATCAGCTCGGAGCGGGAGGGCTCTGGGGCCAACGTCCTGACTTTC. It specifies CAISSEREGSGANVLTF.

This chain links TRBV29-1 with TRBJ1-3; the D gene is possibly TRBD1 (5 bases). Germline CDR1 reads SQVTM; CDR2 reads ANQGSEA. The length of the CDR3 is 19 residues. The ends were cut back, 2 bases at V and 6 bases at J, with 29 bases in the middle. CDR3 bases: TGCAGCGTTGAAAGGGACCGCCCCGCCGGGGGTAGTATGGAAAACACCATATATTTT. It translates to CSVERDRPAGGSMENTIYF.

This clone occurred a few times. The chain's CDR3 is CASSQDRRDTSTDTQYF. The CDR3 DNA is TGCGCCAGCAGCCAAGATCGGCGGGATACTTCCACAGATACGCAGTATTTT. The rearrangement uses TRBV4-1 and TRBJ2-3, with D possibly TRBD2 on 6 matching bases. Trimming left V 0 bases short and J 2 bases short, with 15 bases between. The CDR3 extends over 17 amino acids. Germline CDR1 reads MGHRA; CDR2 reads YSYEKL.

V and J are TRBV5-4 and TRBJ2-7, with 10 positions matching TRBD2. Germline V lookup: CDR1 SGHNT, CDR2 YYREEE (reference sequence). The CDR3 is made up of 20 amino acids. The J segment lost 0 bases and the V segment lost 4 bases, leaving 19 bases of the junction unmatched. Here the CDR3 reads CASSPVRSSGSGAGSYEQYF. The CDR3 bases are TGTGCCAGCAGCCCGGTGAGGTCTAGCGGGAGTGGGGCTGGCTCCTACGAGCAGTACTTC.

This rearrangement joins TRBV28 to TRBJ1-2, with 7 positions matching TRBD1. Unmatched junction bases numbered 20, after V lost 3 bases and J lost 7 bases. Germline-derived CDR1 and CDR2 are MDHEN and SYDVKM. This CDR3 has 18 residues. CDR3 DNA sequence: TGTGCCAGCAGTTTCCACTCCACCGACTGGACAGGTGGTATTGGCTACACCTTC. Residues: CASSFHSTDWTGGIGYTF.

The chain is built from TRBV28 and TRBJ1-2; a possible D gene is TRBD1 (5 bases). CDR3 length: 15 amino acids. Germline V gene data show CDR1 as MDHEN and CDR2 as SYDVKM. V lost 3 bases, J lost 3 bases, and 14 bases lay in between. CDR3: CASSFGRGLDYGYTF. CDR3 coding DNA: TGTGCCAGCAGTTTTGGAAGGGGATTGGACTATGGCTACACCTTC.

The chain has TRBV5-1 and TRBJ2-5, with 11 bases identical to TRBD2. V was clipped by 4 bases and J by 12 bases; unmatched bases: 8. Germline values: CDR1 SGHRS, CDR2 YFSETQ. CDR3 length: 13 amino acids. CDR3 loop: CASSVTSGGVEYF. The CDR3 bases are TGCGCCAGCAGCGTAACTAGCGGGGGCGTAGAGTACTTC.

This rearrangement joins TRBV9 to TRBJ2-1, with 10 bases identical to TRBD2. Germline V gives CDR1 SGDLS, CDR2 YYNGEE. The CDR3 loop spans 15 amino acids. Losses at the gene ends were 4 bases for V and 5 bases for J; bases not matched to a gene: 6. CDR3 nucleotide sequence: TGTGCCAGCAGCCACACTAGCGGGAACGACAATGAGCAGTTCTTC. Translation gives CASSHTSGNDNEQFF.